This record covers a single T cell receptor (beta chain). It lacks a known antigen. A junction end diverges from the germline sequence, so it may reflect a read error. From a lookup of the germline V gene, CDR1 and CDR2 are SQVTM and ANQGSEA. The CDR3 runs 13 amino acids, cysteine and phenylalanine included. Kept here is only the CDR3 DNA, which spans 39 bases and is read in frame from base 1. Library creation used multiplex PCR. The sequencer was an Illumina HiSeq 2500. TCRbeta libraries were built by three rounds of nested PCR using primers (Table S4), following protocols modified from ARM-PCR. Before sequencing, PCR products of 200-500 bp were excised from the gel and purified with the QIAquick gel extraction kit. On the authors' methods: Reads were cleaned using Trimmomatic, were merged into complete CDR3 sequences using FLASH, and were assigned to V(D)J germline segments using MiTCR. VDJtools was used to compute clonal diversity as the inverse Simpson's index. In-frame sequences without a premature stop codon were defined as productive reads. TCRdb reprocessed the public reads (quality trimming at Q25 with fastp, clone calling with MiXCR) and kept in-frame beta chains. Each CDR3 protein gets just one entry, which takes the most common genes and DNA from the rows behind it. The V and J calls shown here were made by TCRdb, not taken from the authors' results. The sample table shows 70,000 to 80,000 distinct CDR3 sequences, and 72% are seen once. The ten most abundant clones make up about 9.5% of the sample.

Bulk unsorted tissue served as the source for RNA extraction, and RNA quality was assessed using a NanoDrop ND-1000 and an Agilent 2100. Donors were newly diagnosed lung cancer patients admitted for thoracic surgery in China between August and November 2014, without prior chemotherapy. Patients with previous radiotherapy or chemotherapy, or with another concurrent cancer, were excluded from the study. Surgical tissue pieces of roughly 1-2.2 cm3 were preserved in RNAlater solution and stored at -80 °C until use. The sample originates from a study of tumor and adjacent non-tumor tissue in lung cancer (dated by TCRdb to 2017 to 2018). Concerning the study at large: Patients with adenocarcinoma (roughly 12), squamous cell carcinoma (2) and small cell lung cancer (1) were included in the cohort. Among the approximately 15 patients, ages ranged from roughly 31 to 76 years, around 10 were men and 5 were women, and disease was TNM stage I to III. Sequencing produced 130 million or so productive TCRbeta reads in total, an average of approximately 4 million reads per sample. Using bulk TCRbeta repertoires from some 16 lung cancer patients, the study set lung tumor tissue side by side with matched distant non-tumor lung tissue. For each patient, one tumor sample and one normal lung sample were taken, giving under 35 paired specimens that underwent TCRbeta CDR3 sequencing. The study at large found these results: The sequencing platform is not named in the methods, and unique molecular identifiers are not mentioned. TCR diversity was significantly higher in younger patients, and greater tumor TCR diversity was associated with shorter overall survival and shorter disease-free survival. Peripheral blood was not sequenced, so blood TCRbeta repertoires were not examined in the lung cancer patients of the study. With only 15 patients in the cohort, the authors noted that larger samples and more detailed clinical data are needed. Tumor tissue showed significantly greater TCR diversity (inverse Simpson) than normal lung tissue (approximately 430 vs 150, P = 0.0075, Mann-Whitney U test). A significantly larger cumulative share of the repertoire was made up by the top 100 clones in normal lung than in tumor tissue.

The specimen was lung tumor tissue. The rearrangement joined TRBV29-1 to TRBJ2-3; the junction holds 8 bases that match TRBD1. The sequence was obtained from a woman in her thirties or forties with non-small cell lung cancer. The bases are TGCAACGTTCAGGGGGCTAGCACGGATACGCAGTATTTT. It translates to CNVQGASTDTQYF.